This note documents a single T cell receptor beta chain sequence. Its antigen is not known. Other DNA sequences of this sample code for an identical CDR3. The entry originates in a study of shared clonotypes between healthy human individuals. Study-level findings and limits: The study's rarefaction showed incomplete sorted-subset sequencing despite large depth.

Libraries were prepared by immunoSEQ multiplex PCR; TCRdb keeps only in-frame clonotypes and omits some of them. The table lists some 700,000 clones, roughly 87% of them singletons, with 34% in the top ten. Sequencing was performed on memory CD8+ T cells from PBMCs. Subset defined: CD45RO+ cells pooled with CCR7-negative TemRA cells. The clonotype originates from a man aged 18 to 30 in good health. Some clones in this sample may be carry-over from other donors' samples.

The CDR3 DNA reads as TGTGCCAGCAGCTTAGGTCTAGCGGGAGCCTACGAGCAGTACTTC. Translating it yields CASSLGLAGAYEQYF. J is TRBJ2-7 and V is TRBV11-2; 10 nucleotides agree with TRBD2. The germline V gene encodes CDR1 SGHAT and CDR2 FQNNGV. The CDR3 sequence is 15 residues long. V was clipped by 1 base and J by 2 bases; unmatched bases: 2.